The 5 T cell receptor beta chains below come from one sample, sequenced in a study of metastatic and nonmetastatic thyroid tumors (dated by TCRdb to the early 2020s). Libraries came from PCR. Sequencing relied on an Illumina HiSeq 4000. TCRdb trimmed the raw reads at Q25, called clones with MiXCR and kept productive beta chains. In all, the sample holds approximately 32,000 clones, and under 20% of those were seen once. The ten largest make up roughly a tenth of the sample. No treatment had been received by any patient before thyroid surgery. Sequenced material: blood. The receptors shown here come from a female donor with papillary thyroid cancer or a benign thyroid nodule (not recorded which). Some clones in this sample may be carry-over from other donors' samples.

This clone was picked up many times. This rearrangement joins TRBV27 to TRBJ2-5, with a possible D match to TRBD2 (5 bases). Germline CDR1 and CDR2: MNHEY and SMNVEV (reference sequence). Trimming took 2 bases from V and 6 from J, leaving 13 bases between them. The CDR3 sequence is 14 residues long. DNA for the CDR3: TGTGCCAGCAGTTTAATCGACGGGGATAAGACCCAGTACTTC. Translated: CASSLIDGDKTQYF.

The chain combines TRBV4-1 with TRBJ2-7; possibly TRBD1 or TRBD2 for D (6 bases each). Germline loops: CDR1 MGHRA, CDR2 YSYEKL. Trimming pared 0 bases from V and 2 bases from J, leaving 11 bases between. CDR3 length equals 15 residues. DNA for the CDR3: TGCGCCAGCAGCCAAGAAGGGGGGACTGCCTACGAGCAGTACTTC. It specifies CASSQEGGTAYEQYF.

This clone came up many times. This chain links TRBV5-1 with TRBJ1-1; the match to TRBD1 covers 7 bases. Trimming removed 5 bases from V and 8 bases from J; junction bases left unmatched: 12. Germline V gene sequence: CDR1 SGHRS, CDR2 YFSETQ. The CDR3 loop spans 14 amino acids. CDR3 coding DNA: TGCGCCAGCAGTACACAGGGGCTGGGGGTAGAAGCTTTCTTT. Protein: CASSTQGLGVEAFF.

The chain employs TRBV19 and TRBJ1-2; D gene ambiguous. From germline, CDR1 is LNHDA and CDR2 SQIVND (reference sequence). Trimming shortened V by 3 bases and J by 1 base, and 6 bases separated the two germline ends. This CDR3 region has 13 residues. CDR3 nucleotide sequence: TGTGCCAGTAGTATCACAGATAACTATGGCTACACCTTC. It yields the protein CASSITDNYGYTF.

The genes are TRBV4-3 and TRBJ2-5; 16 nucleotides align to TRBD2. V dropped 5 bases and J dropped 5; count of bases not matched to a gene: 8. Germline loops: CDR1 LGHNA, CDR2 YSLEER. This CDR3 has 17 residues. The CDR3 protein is CASSEGTSGRATETQYF. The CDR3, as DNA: TGCGCCAGCAGCGAAGGGACTAGCGGGAGGGCCACGGAGACCCAGTACTTC.